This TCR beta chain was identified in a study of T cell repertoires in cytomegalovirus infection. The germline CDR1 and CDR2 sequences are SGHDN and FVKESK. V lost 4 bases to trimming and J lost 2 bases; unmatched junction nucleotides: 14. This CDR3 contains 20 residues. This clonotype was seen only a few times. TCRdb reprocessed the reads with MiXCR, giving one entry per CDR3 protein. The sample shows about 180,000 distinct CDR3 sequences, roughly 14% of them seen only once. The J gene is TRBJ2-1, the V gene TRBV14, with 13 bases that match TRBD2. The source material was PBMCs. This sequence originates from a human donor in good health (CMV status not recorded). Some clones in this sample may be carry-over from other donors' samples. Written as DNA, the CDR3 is TGTGCCAGCAGCCGAAGTGGACTAGCGGGAGCCCAGGGAGCCTACAATGAGCAGTTCTTC. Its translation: CASSRSGLAGAQGAYNEQFF.